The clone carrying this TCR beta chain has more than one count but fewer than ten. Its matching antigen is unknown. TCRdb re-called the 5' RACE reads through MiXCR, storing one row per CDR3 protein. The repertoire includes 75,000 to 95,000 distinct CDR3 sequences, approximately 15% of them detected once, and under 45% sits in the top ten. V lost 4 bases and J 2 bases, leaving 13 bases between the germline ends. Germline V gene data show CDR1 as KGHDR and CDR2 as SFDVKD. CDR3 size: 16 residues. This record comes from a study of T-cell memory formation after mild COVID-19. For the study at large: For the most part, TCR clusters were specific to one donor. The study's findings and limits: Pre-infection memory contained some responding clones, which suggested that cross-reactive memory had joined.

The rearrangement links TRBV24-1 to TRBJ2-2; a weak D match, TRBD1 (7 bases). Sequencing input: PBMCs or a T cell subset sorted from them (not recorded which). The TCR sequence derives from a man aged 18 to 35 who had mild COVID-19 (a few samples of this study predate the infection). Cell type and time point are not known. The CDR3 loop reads CATSDRGTVNTGELFF. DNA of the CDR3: TGTGCCACCAGTGACCGGGGGACAGTTAACACCGGGGAGCTGTTTTTT.